The 11 T cell receptor beta chains given below trace back to one sample, sequenced in a study of molecular identifiers for immune sequencing clone quantification. TCRdb analysed the PCR reads with MiXCR anew, one entry per CDR3 protein. Of about 640,000 distinct CDR3 sequences listed, just under 20% are singletons. Material for sequencing was naive CD8+ T cells from blood, with Jurkat cell RNA spiked in. Subset in this sample: FACS-sorted CD8+CD4-CCR7+CD45RA+ naive T cells. The receptors here all came from a human donor in good health. Some libraries in this study had Jurkat cell RNA spiked in.

This clonotype was picked up many times. The CDR3 is CATSDSGQANIQYF. CDR3 DNA: TGTGCCACCAGTGACTCGGGACAGGCAAACATTCAGTACTTC. This chain connects TRBV24-1 to TRBJ2-4, with 8 nucleotides matching TRBD1. Germline CDR1 KGHDR, CDR2 SFDVKD. This CDR3 has 14 residues. The trim removed 4 bases at V and 6 bases at J, leaving 4 bases unmatched.

This clonotype was recorded at least ten times. This sequence joins TRBV10-3 and TRBJ2-7, with unresolved D. V was trimmed by 5 bases and J by 0 bases, leaving 11 bases between them. Germline V gene sequence: CDR1 ENHRY, CDR2 SYGVKD. The CDR3 length is 14 residues. The DNA of the CDR3 is TGTGCCATCAGTACTCCGCCCAACTCCTACGAGCAGTACTTC. Protein product: CAISTPPNSYEQYF.

This clonotype was seen a handful of times. The chain employs TRBV2 and TRBJ1-4, with 7 bases lining up with TRBD1. The CDR3 is made up of 15 amino acids. V trimming: 8 bases; J trimming: 4 bases; junction bases outside the gene matches: 10. Germline loops: CDR1 SNHLY, CDR2 FYNNEI. CDR3 region: CASSMGGTVNEKLFF. CDR3 DNA: TGTGCCAGCTCAATGGGGGGGACAGTTAATGAAAAACTGTTTTTT.

Comment on this clonotype: This could be a read error, since a much larger clone is one nucleotide away. This CDR3 fails to terminate in the conserved phenylalanine or tryptophan, so it likely reflects a read error. This chain uses TRBV7-6 with TRBJ2-3; D gene unclear. The CDR3 consists of 14 residues. CDR1 SGHVS and CDR2 FNYEAQ come from the germline V gene. V was clipped by 4 bases and J by 1 base, with 9 bases between them. The CDR3 region has the DNA TGTGCCAGCAGCTCGTCGCCGGGCACAGATACGCAGTATTTA. Its protein is CASSSSPGTDTQYL.

Points on this clonotype: Given a much more abundant clone one base away, this may be a read error. The CDR3 ends on some other residue instead of the conserved phenylalanine or tryptophan, so this is likely a read error. The chain employs TRBV20-1 and TRBJ2-3; 9 positions match TRBD2. The CDR3 runs 18 residues. In germline, CDR1 is DFQATT, CDR2 SNEGSKA (reference sequence). The V gene end was trimmed by 1 base and the J gene end by 3 bases; junction bases not matched to a gene: 14. This CDR3 is CSARGPGGGARVTDTQYS. The CDR3 DNA reads TGCAGTGCTAGAGGTCCTGGCGGGGGGGCTAGAGTAACAGATACGCAGTATTCT.

This clonotype has at least ten counts. The rearrangement links TRBV2 to TRBJ2-7, with a possible D match to TRBD2 (5 bases). Trimming stripped 4 bases from V and 2 bases from J, with 12 bases between. Germline V gene lookup returns CDR1 SNHLY and CDR2 FYNNEI. CDR3 length: 14 residues. Here the CDR3 reads CASSGGHGPYEQYF. Here the CDR3 DNA reads TGTGCCAGCAGTGGAGGGCATGGGCCCTACGAGCAGTACTTC.

This chain joins TRBV11-2 and TRBJ1-2; D remains ambiguous. Trimming removed 5 bases at V and 5 bases at J, with 9 bases between. The CDR3 sequence is 12 residues long. Per the germline V gene, CDR1 is SGHAT and CDR2 is FQNNGV. CDR3 DNA: TGTGCCAGCAGCATGGACGGATATGGCTACACCTTC. Translation: CASSMDGYGYTF.

This clonotype came up many times. The genes are TRBV28 and TRBJ2-2, with no clear D. The CDR3 spans 15 residues. Trimming removed 2 bases from V and 1 base from J, with 8 bases in between. The germline CDR1 and CDR2 sequences are MDHEN and SYDVKM. CDR3 DNA sequence: TGTGCCAGCAGTTTAAGGCCAGGGAACACCGGGGAGCTGTTTTTT. Translation: CASSLRPGNTGELFF.

This clonotype was picked up many times. The chain carries TRBV20-1 and TRBJ2-3, with TRBD2 matching over 8 bases. This CDR3 spans 18 amino acids. CDR1 and CDR2 from the germline V gene are DFQATT and SNEGSKA (reference sequence). V gave up 5 bases and J gave up 4 bases; unmatched junction bases: 20. The CDR3 DNA sequence: TGCAGTGCTCCTACACTCCTCGTAGGACTAGCTGTAGCAGATACGCAGTATTTT. Translated: CSAPTLLVGLAVADTQYF.

This clonotype has at least ten counts. This chain's CDR3 is CASSSGTGRYEQYF. The CDR3 DNA sequence: TGTGCCAGCAGCTCCGGGACAGGCCGCTACGAGCAGTACTTC. The rearrangement links TRBV27 to TRBJ2-7, with 8 bases fitting TRBD1. CDR1 MNHEY and CDR2 SMNVEV come from the germline V gene (reference sequence). V was clipped by 6 bases and J by 3 bases; unmatched bases: 7. The CDR3 has 14 residues.

V gene TRBV19 combines with J gene TRBJ1-1; 9 bases fit TRBD1. V lost 2 bases to trimming and J lost 6 bases; unmatched junction nucleotides: 4. CDR1 LNHDA and CDR2 SQIVND come from the germline V gene (reference sequence). This CDR3 has 14 residues. The CDR3 DNA reads as TGTGCCAGTAGTATATCACAGGGGGCCGCTGAAGCTTTCTTT. Amino acids: CASSISQGAAEAFF. The variable domain in full, with the rest retrieved from reference TRBV19 and TRBJ1-1, is DGGITQSPKYLFRKEGQNVTLSCEQNLNHDAMYWYRQDPGQGLRLIYYSQIVNDFQKGDIAEGYSVSREKKESFPLTVTSAQKNPTAFYLCASSISQGAAEAFFGQGTRLTVV.